This T cell receptor (beta chain) was recorded in a study of T cell repertoires in cytomegalovirus infection. Study in general: The public TCR beta signatures pointed to both CMV infection and matching HLA type.

On this clonotype: Its antigen is undetermined.

The ends lost 0 bases at V and 1 base at J; junction bases unmatched: 11. Per the germline V gene, CDR1 is DFQATT and CDR2 is SNEGSKA (reference sequence). This CDR3 spans 19 amino acids. TCRdb itself ran the reads through MiXCR, one entry per CDR3 protein. The repertoire holds some 600,000 distinct CDR3 sequences, with around 24% as singletons. Points from the study as a whole: Dominant in the ex vivo response were TCR beta clonotypes restricted by HLA-C and specific for CMV.

The chain links TRBV20-1 to TRBJ2-2; 10 bases map to TRBD2. This receptor was taken from a human donor in good health (CMV status not recorded). Some clones in this sample may be carry-over from other donors' samples. Material: CD8+ T cells from PBMCs. The CDR3 sequence is CSARDQPRLAGENTGELFF. For the CDR3, the DNA is TGCAGTGCTAGAGATCAGCCGAGACTAGCGGGCGAGAACACCGGGGAGCTGTTTTTT.